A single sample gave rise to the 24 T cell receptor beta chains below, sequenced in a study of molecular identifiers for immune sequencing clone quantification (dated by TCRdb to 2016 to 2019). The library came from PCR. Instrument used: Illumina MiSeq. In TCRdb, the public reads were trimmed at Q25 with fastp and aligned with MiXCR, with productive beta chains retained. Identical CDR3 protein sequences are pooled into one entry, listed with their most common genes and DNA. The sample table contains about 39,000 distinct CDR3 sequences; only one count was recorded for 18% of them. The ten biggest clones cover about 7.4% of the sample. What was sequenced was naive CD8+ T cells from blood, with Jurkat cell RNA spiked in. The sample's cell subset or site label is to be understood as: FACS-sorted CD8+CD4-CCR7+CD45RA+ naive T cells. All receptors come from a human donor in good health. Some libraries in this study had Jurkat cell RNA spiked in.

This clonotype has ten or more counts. CDR3 loop: CATSREGGFPYEQYF. In nucleotides, the CDR3 is TGTGCCACCAGCAGAGAGGGAGGGTTCCCCTACGAGCAGTACTTC. This chain uses TRBV15 with TRBJ2-7; 7 bases agree with TRBD2. Germline-derived CDR1 and CDR2 are LNHNV and YYDKDF (reference sequence). V was clipped by 0 bases and J by 2 bases; unmatched bases: 4. This CDR3 comprises 15 residues.

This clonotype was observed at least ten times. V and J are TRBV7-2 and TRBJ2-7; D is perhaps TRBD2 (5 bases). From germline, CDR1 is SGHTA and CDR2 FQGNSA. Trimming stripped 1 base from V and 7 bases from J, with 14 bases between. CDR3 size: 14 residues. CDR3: CASSLGYYGEEQYF. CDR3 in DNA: TGTGCCAGCAGCTTAGGCTATTACGGGGAAGAGCAGTACTTC. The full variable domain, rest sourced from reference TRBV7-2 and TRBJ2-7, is GAGVSQSPSNKVTEKGKDVELRCDPISGHTALYWYRQSLGQGLEFLIYFQGNSAPDKSGLPSDRFSAERTGGSVSTLTIQRTQQEDSAVYLCASSLGYYGEEQYFGPGTRLTVT.

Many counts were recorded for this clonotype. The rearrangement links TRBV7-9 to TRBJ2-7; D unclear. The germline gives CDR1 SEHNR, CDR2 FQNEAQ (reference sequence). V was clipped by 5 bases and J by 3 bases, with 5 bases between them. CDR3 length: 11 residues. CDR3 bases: TGTGCCAGCAGCGCCTACTACGAGCAGTACTTC. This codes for CASSAYYEQYF.

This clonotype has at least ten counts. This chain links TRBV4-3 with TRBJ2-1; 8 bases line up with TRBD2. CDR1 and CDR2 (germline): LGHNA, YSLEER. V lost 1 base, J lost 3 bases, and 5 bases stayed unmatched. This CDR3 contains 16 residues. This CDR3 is CASSQVPGTSYNEQFF. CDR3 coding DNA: TGCGCCAGCAGCCAAGTCCCCGGGACTAGCTACAATGAGCAGTTCTTC.

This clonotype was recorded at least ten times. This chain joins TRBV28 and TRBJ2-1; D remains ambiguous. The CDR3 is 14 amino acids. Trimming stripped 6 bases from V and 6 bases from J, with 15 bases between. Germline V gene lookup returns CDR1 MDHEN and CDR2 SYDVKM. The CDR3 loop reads CASSPGPPPNEQFF. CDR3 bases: TGTGCCAGCAGCCCTGGCCCACCCCCCAATGAGCAGTTCTTC.

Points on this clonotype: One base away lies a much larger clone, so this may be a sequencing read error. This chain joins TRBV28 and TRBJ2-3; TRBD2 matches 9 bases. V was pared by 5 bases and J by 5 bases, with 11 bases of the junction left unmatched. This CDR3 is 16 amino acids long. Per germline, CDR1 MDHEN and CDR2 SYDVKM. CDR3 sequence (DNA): TGTGCCAGCAGTATTGTCTTAGCGGGAGAAGGAGATACGCAGTATTTT. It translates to CASSIVLAGEGDTQYF.

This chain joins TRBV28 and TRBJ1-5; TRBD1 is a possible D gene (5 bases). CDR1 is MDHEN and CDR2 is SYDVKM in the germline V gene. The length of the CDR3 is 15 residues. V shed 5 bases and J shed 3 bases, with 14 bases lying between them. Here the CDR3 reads CASSAVGTYNQPQHF. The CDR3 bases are TGTGCCAGCAGTGCGGTCGGGACGTACAATCAGCCCCAGCATTTT.

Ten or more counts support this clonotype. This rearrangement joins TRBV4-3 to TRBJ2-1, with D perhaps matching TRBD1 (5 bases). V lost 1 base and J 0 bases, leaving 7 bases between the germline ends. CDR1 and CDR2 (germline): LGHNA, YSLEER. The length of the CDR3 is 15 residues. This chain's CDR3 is CASSQGDSSYNEQFF. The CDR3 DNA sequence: TGCGCCAGCAGCCAAGGCGACAGCTCCTACAATGAGCAGTTCTTC.

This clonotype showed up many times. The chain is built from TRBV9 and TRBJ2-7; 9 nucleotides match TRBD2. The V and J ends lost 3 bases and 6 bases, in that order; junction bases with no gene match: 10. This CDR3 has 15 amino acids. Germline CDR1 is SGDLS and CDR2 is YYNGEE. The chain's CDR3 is CASSEKSSGSGEQYF. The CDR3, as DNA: TGTGCCAGCAGCGAGAAGAGTAGCGGGAGTGGCGAGCAGTACTTC.

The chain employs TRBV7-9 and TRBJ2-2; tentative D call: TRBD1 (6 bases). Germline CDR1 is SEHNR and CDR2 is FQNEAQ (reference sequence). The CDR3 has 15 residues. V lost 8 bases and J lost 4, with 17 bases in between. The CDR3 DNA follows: TGTGCCAGCTGGGGGCCGCGACAGAGCACCGGGGAGCTGTTTTTT. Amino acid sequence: CASWGPRQSTGELFF.

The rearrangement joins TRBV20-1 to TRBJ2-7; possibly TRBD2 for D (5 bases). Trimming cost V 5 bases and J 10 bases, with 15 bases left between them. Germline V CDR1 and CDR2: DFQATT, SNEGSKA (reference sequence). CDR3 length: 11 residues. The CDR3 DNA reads TGCAGTGCTCCTCGACTCGGAGGCCAGTACTTC. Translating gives CSAPRLGGQYF.

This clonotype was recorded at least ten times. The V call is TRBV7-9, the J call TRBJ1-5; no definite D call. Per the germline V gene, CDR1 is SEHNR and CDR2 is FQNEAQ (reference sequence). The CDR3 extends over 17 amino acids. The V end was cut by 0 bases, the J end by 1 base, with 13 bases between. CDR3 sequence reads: CASSLAIGFGSNQPQHF. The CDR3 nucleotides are TGTGCCAGCAGCTTAGCAATAGGGTTTGGGAGCAATCAGCCCCAGCATTTT.

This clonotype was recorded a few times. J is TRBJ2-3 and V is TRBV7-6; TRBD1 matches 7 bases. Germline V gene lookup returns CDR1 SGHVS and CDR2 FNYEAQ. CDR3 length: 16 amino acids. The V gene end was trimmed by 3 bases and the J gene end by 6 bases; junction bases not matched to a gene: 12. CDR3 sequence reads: CASSLVETGLRDTQYF. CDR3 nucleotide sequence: TGTGCCAGCAGCTTGGTAGAGACAGGGCTTAGGGATACGCAGTATTTT.

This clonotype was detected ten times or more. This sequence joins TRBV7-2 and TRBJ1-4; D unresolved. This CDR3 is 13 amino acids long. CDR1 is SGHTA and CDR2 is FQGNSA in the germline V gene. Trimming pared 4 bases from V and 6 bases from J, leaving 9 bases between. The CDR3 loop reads CASSWRGDEKLFF. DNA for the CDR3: TGTGCCAGCAGCTGGCGAGGAGATGAAAAACTGTTTTTT.

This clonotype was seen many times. The CDR3 loop reads CASSTYNQETQYF. CDR3 nucleotide sequence: TGTGCCAGCAGTACATATAACCAAGAGACCCAGTACTTC. The chain is built from TRBV12-3 or TRBV12-4 and TRBJ2-5; D ambiguous. V was pared by 5 bases and J by 0 bases, with 7 bases between. The CDR3 spans 13 residues.

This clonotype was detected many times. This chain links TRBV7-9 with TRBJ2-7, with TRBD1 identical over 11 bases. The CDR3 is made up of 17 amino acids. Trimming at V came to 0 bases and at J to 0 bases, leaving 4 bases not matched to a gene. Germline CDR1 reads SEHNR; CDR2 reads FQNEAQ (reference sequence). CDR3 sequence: CASSLAPGQGGSYEQYF. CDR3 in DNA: TGTGCCAGCAGCTTAGCTCCGGGACAGGGGGGCTCCTACGAGCAGTACTTC.

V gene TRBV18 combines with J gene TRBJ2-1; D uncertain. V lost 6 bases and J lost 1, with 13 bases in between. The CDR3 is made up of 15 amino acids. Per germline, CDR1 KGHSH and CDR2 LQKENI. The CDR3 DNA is TGTGCCAGCTCGGATTACGTGGCGTCCTACAATGAGCAGTTCTTC. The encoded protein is CASSDYVASYNEQFF. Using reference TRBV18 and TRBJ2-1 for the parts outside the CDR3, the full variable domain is NAGVMQNPRHLVRRRGQEARLRCSPMKGHSHVYWYRQLPEEGLKFMVYLQKENIIDESGMPKERFSAEFPKEGPSILRIQQVVRGDSAAYFCASSDYVASYNEQFFGPGTRLTVL.

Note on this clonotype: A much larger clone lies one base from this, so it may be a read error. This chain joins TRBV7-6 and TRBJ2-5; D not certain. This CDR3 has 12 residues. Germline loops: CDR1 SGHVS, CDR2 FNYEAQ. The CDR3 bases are TGTGCCAGCAGCTACCCTCAAGAGACCCAGGACTTC. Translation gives CASSYPQETQDF.

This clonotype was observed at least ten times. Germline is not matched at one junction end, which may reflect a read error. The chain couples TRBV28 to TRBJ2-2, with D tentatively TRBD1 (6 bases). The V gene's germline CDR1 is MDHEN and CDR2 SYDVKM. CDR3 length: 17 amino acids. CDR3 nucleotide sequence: TGTGCCAGCAGTTCCCCCCGAGGGGGTTCGAAAACCGGGGAGCTGTTTTTT. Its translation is CASSSPRGGSKTGELFF. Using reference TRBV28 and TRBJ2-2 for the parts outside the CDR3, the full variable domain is DVKVTQSSRYLVKRTGEKVFLECVQDMDHENMFWYRQDPGLGLRLIYFSYDVKMKEKGDIPEGYSVSREKKERFSLILESASTNQTSMYLCASSSPRGGSKTGELFFGEGSRLTVL.

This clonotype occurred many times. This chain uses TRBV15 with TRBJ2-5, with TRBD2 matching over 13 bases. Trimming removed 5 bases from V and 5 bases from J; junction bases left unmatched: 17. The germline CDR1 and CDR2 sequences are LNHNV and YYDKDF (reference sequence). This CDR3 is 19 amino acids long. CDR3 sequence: CATSGRGLAGVSSQETQYF. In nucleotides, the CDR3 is TGTGCCACCAGCGGCCGAGGACTAGCGGGAGTATCGTCGCAGGAGACCCAGTACTTC.

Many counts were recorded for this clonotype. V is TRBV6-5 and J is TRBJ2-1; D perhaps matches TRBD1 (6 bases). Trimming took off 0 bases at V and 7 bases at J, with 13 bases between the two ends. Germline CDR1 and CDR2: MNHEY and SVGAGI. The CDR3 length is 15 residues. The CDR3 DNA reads TGTGCCAGCAGTTACTCTGGGGGCCTAGGGAATGAGCAGTTCTTC. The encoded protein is CASSYSGGLGNEQFF.

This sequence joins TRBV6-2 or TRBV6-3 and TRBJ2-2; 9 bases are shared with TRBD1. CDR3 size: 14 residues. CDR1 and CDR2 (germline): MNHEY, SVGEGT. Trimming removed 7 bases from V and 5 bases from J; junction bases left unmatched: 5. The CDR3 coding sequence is TGTGCCAGCACAAGGACAGGGGCTACCGGGGAGCTGTTTTTT. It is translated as CASTRTGATGELFF.

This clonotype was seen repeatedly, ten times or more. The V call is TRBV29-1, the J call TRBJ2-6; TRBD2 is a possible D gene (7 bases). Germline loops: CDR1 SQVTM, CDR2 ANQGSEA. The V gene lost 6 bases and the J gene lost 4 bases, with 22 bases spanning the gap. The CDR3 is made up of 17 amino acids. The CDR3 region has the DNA TGCAGCGTCGAACTGGGAGGGATAGGGACAGGGGCCAACGTCCTGACTTTC. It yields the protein CSVELGGIGTGANVLTF. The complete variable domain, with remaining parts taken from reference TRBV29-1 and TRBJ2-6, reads SAVISQKPSRDICQRGTSLTIQCQVDSQVTMMFWYRQQPGQSLTLIATANQGSEATYESGFVIDKFPISRPNLTFSTLTVSNMSPEDSSIYLCSVELGGIGTGANVLTFGAGSRLTVL.

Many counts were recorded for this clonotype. The CDR3 loop reads CASRSHNSRYGYTF. The DNA of the CDR3 is TGTGCCAGCAGGTCACACAACTCCCGCTATGGCTACACCTTC. V gene TRBV12-3 or TRBV12-4 combines with J gene TRBJ1-2, with no clear D. The CDR3 loop spans 14 amino acids. V gave up 6 bases and J gave up 4 bases, with 15 bases separating them.